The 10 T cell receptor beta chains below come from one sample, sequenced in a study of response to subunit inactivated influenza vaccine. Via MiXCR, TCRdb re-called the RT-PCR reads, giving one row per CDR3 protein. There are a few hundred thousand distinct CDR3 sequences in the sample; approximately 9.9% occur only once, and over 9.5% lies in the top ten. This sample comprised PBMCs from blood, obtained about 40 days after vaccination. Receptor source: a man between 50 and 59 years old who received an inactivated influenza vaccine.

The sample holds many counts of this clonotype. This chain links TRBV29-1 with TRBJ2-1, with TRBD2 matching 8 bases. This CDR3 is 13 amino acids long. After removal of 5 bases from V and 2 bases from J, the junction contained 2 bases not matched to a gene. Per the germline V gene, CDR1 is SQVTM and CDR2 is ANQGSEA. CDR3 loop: CSVPAGAYNEQFF. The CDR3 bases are TGCAGCGTTCCAGCGGGGGCCTACAATGAGCAGTTCTTC.

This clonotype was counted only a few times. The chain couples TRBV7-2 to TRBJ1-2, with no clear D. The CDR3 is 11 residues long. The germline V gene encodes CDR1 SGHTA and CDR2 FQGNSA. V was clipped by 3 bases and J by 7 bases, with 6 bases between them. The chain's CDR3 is CASSFSSGYTF. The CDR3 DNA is TGTGCCAGCAGCTTCTCAAGTGGCTACACCTTC.

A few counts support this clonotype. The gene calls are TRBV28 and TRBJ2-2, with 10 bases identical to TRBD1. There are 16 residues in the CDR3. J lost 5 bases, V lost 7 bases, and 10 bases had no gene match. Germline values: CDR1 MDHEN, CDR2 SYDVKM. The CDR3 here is CASIPGTGAFTGELFF. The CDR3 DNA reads TGTGCCAGCATCCCCGGGACAGGGGCCTTTACCGGGGAGCTGTTTTTT. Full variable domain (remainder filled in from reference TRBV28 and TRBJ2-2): DVKVTQSSRYLVKRTGEKVFLECVQDMDHENMFWYRQDPGLGLRLIYFSYDVKMKEKGDIPEGYSVSREKKERFSLILESASTNQTSMYLCASIPGTGAFTGELFFGEGSRLTVL.

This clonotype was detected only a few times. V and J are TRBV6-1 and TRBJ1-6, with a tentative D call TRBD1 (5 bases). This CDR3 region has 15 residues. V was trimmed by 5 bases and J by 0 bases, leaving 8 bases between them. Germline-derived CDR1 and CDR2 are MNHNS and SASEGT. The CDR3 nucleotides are TGTGCCAGCAGTCTTCAGGGCTCCTATAATTCACCCCTCCACTTT. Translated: CASSLQGSYNSPLHF.

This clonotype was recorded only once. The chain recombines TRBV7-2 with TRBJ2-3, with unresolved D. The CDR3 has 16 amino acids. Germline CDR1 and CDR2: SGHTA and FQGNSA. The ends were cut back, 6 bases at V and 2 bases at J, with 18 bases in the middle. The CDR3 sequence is CASRSSRPGPTDTQYF. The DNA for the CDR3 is TGTGCCAGCAGATCTTCCCGTCCTGGACCCACAGATACGCAGTATTTT.

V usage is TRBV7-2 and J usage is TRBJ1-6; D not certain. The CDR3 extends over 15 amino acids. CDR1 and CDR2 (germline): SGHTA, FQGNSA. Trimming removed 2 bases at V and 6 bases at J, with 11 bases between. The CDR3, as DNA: TGTGCCAGCAGCTTATACCTAATACCTAATTCACCCCTCCACTTT. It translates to CASSLYLIPNSPLHF.

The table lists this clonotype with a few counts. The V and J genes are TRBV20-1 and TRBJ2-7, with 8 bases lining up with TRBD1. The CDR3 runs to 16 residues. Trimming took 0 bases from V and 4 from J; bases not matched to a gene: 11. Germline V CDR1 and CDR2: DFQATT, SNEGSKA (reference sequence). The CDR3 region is CSARDSVPGQVYEQYF. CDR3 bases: TGCAGTGCTAGAGATTCCGTCCCGGGACAGGTTTACGAGCAGTACTTC.

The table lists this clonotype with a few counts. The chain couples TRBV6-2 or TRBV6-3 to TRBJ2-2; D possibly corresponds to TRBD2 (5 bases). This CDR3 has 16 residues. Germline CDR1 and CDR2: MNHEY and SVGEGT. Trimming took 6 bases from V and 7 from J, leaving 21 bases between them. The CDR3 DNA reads TGTGCCAGCAGGGTGGGATTTCTACTAGTTGACGGGGAGCTGTTTTTT. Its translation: CASRVGFLLVDGELFF.

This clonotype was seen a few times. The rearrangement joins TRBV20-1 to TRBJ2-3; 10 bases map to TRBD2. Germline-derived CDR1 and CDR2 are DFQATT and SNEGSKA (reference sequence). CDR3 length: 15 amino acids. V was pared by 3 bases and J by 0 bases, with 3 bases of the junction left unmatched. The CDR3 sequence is CSARQTSGSTDTQYF. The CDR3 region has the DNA TGCAGTGCTAGGCAGACTAGCGGGAGCACAGATACGCAGTATTTT.

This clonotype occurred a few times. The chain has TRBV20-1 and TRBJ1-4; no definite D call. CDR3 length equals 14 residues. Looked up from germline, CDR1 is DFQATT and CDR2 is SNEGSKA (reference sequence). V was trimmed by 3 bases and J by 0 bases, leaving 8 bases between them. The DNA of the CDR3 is TGCAGTGCTAGGGCGCGGGCAACTAATGAAAAACTGTTTTTT. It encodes CSARARATNEKLFF.